The 30 T cell receptor beta chains below were found in one sample sequenced in a study of CD8 T cells in ankylosing spondylitis. TCRdb redid the calling of the 5' RACE reads with MiXCR, one entry per CDR3 protein. The sample has 250,000 to 350,000 distinct CDR3 sequences, 20% seen once. Sequenced input: blood, either unsorted or a sorted T cell fraction (not recorded which). These TCRs come from a female donor with ankylosing spondylitis or in good health (not recorded which).

This clonotype was recorded a few times. The chain recombines TRBV24-1 with TRBJ2-2, with D perhaps TRBD1 or TRBD2 (5 bases each). The V and J ends lost 0 bases and 6 bases respectively, with 19 bases between them. The germline gives CDR1 KGHDR, CDR2 SFDVKD. The CDR3 extends over 18 amino acids. The CDR3 here is CATSDLQRGPTLSGELFF. CDR3 coding DNA: TGTGCCACCAGTGATTTGCAACGGGGCCCAACCCTGTCCGGGGAGCTGTTTTTT.

This clonotype was seen only a few times. The rearrangement uses TRBV27 and TRBJ2-3; D is undetermined. The germline V and J ends were trimmed by 3 bases and 1 base, with 11 bases remaining between them. The CDR3 runs 15 residues. Germline loops: CDR1 MNHEY, CDR2 SMNVEV (reference sequence). This CDR3 is CASSFGLVGTDTQYF. DNA for the CDR3: TGTGCCAGCAGTTTTGGGCTAGTCGGCACAGATACGCAGTATTTT.

The chain links TRBV6-6 to TRBJ2-3; no definite D call. The CDR3 is 12 amino acids. V was cut by 8 bases and J by 4 bases, with 10 bases left in between. Germline V gene lookup returns CDR1 MNHNY and CDR2 SVGAGI (reference sequence). DNA of the CDR3: TGTGCCAGCCGAAGAGTCCCAGATACGCAGTATTTT. Amino acids: CASRRVPDTQYF.

This clonotype has only one observation. The gene calls are TRBV3-1 and TRBJ2-7; 10 nucleotides match TRBD2. Germline assignment: CDR1 LGHDT and CDR2 YNNKEL (reference sequence). Trimming took 1 base from V and 4 from J; bases not matched to a gene: 4. This CDR3 has 15 amino acids. The CDR3 is CASSQGTSGFYEQYF. The CDR3, as DNA: TGTGCCAGCAGCCAAGGGACTAGCGGCTTTTACGAGCAGTACTTC.

This clonotype was observed at least ten times. The chain joins TRBV12-3 or TRBV12-4 to TRBJ2-1; 7 bases fit TRBD2. The CDR3 runs 18 residues. V shed 1 base, J shed 0 bases, and the junction held 9 bases outside the gene matches. This CDR3 is CASSLGASGSSSYNEQFF. CDR3 sequence (DNA): TGTGCCAGCAGTTTAGGAGCTAGCGGCTCTAGCTCCTACAATGAGCAGTTCTTC.

This clonotype was picked up a small number of times. This sequence joins TRBV4-3 and TRBJ2-3, with TRBD1 matching over 8 bases. Germline V gene data show CDR1 as LGHNA and CDR2 as YSLEER. The CDR3 spans 16 residues. The trim removed 4 bases at V and 7 bases at J, leaving 13 bases unmatched. The CDR3 sequence is CASSPDARDRRYTQYF. The CDR3 DNA sequence: TGCGCCAGCAGCCCCGACGCGAGGGACAGGCGCTATACGCAGTATTTT.

The chain has TRBV15 and TRBJ2-1, with D perhaps given as TRBD1 or TRBD2 (5 bases each). Germline assignment: CDR1 LNHNV and CDR2 YYDKDF (reference sequence). V dropped 1 base and J dropped 2 bases, with 6 bases sitting between them. The CDR3 runs to 14 residues. DNA of the CDR3: TGTGCCACCAGCAGAGCGGGGCCCTACAATGAGCAGTTCTTC. Its protein is CATSRAGPYNEQFF.

This clonotype showed up just a few times. V is TRBV10-3 and J is TRBJ2-7; tentatively, D is TRBD2 (6 bases). The ends were cut back, 0 bases at V and 0 bases at J, with 12 bases in the middle. The length of the CDR3 is 16 residues. CDR1 is ENHRY and CDR2 is SYGVKD in the germline V gene. CDR3 coding DNA: TGTGCCATCAGTGAGTCGAACGGGGGAAGCTCCTACGAGCAGTACTTC. Translating it yields CAISESNGGSSYEQYF.

The gene calls are TRBV20-1 and TRBJ2-7; tentative D call: TRBD1 (6 bases). V was shortened by 7 bases and J by 3 bases, with 10 bases between the two germline ends. There are 11 residues in the CDR3. Looked up from germline, CDR1 is DFQATT and CDR2 is SNEGSKA (reference sequence). The CDR3 nucleotides are TGCAGTGGGACAGATCACTACGAGCAGTACTTC. It translates to CSGTDHYEQYF.

This clonotype was picked up a small number of times. The genes are TRBV18 and TRBJ1-1; no definite D call. The CDR3 has 14 residues. The germline V gene encodes CDR1 KGHSH and CDR2 LQKENI. V was cut by 0 bases and J by 6 bases, with 11 bases left in between. CDR3 DNA: TGTGCCAGCTCACCACCTAACGGACGGGCTGAAGCTTTCTTT. Translation gives CASSPPNGRAEAFF.

The chain is built from TRBV2 and TRBJ2-7, with D maybe TRBD2 (6 bases). V gave up 8 bases and J gave up 0 bases, with 14 bases separating them. Germline CDR1 SNHLY, CDR2 FYNNEI. This CDR3 region has 14 residues. DNA of the CDR3: TGTGCCAGCGCGTACGGGACTCTCTCCTACGAGCAGTACTTC. The encoded protein is CASAYGTLSYEQYF. The variable domain in full, completed from reference TRBV2 and TRBJ2-7, reads EPEVTQTPSHQVTQMGQEVILRCVPISNHLYFYWYRQILGQKVEFLVSFYNNEISEKSEIFDDQFSVERPDGSNFTLKIRSTKLEDSAMYFCASAYGTLSYEQYFGPGTRLTVT.

This clonotype was seen many times. The chain joins TRBV20-1 to TRBJ2-7, with D uncertain. The CDR3 has 12 amino acids. V shed 6 bases and J shed 4 bases, with 13 bases lying between them. CDR1 and CDR2 from the germline V gene are DFQATT and SNEGSKA (reference sequence). The CDR3 reads CSARGSAYEQYF. The CDR3 coding sequence is TGCAGTGCCCGAGGCTCGGCGTACGAGCAGTACTTC.

This chain uses TRBV19 with TRBJ2-2; the D gene is possibly TRBD2 (5 bases). Germline V gene lookup returns CDR1 LNHDA and CDR2 SQIVND (reference sequence). This CDR3 is built from 17 residues. V lost 7 bases to trimming and J lost 5 bases, with 23 bases between them. The CDR3 sequence is CASKGLSTVMGTGELFF. CDR3 coding DNA: TGTGCCAGTAAAGGACTCAGCACAGTCATGGGTACCGGGGAGCTGTTTTTT. Full variable domain (remainder filled in from reference TRBV19 and TRBJ2-2): DGGITQSPKYLFRKEGQNVTLSCEQNLNHDAMYWYRQDPGQGLRLIYYSQIVNDFQKGDIAEGYSVSREKKESFPLTVTSAQKNPTAFYLCASKGLSTVMGTGELFFGEGSRLTVL.

The chain links TRBV20-1 to TRBJ2-7; no firm D call. Germline V lookup: CDR1 DFQATT, CDR2 SNEGSKA (reference sequence). The CDR3 has 14 residues. Trimming removed 3 bases at V and 3 bases at J, with 15 bases between. In DNA, the CDR3 is TGCAGTGCTAGTTCCTTCGCGAGGTTCTACGAGCAGTACTTC. Translation gives CSASSFARFYEQYF.

This clonotype was counted ten times or more. V and J are TRBV6-5 and TRBJ2-3; D call uncertain. The CDR3 is made up of 12 amino acids. V was cut by 6 bases and J by 4 bases, with 8 bases left in between. Germline V gene lookup returns CDR1 MNHEY and CDR2 SVGAGI. The CDR3 region is CASSSDSDTQYF. The CDR3 coding sequence is TGTGCCAGCAGCTCAGACTCAGATACGCAGTATTTT.

This clonotype was observed a handful of times. The chain is built from TRBV7-2 and TRBJ2-7, with D unresolved. Deletions cut 2 bases from V and 3 bases from J, with 5 bases between. The germline CDR1 and CDR2 sequences are SGHTA and FQGNSA. This CDR3 has 12 residues. The CDR3 DNA reads TGTGCCAGCAGCTTAAGTCTCTACGAGCAGTACTTC. Translation gives CASSLSLYEQYF.

The chain combines TRBV6-1 with TRBJ2-6; D unresolved. The CDR3 covers 15 residues. The germline V and J ends were trimmed by 6 bases and 0 bases, with 9 bases remaining between them. CDR1 and CDR2 from the germline V gene are MNHNS and SASEGT. The CDR3 DNA follows: TGTGCCAGCAGCGGTGGGTTCTCTGGGGCCAACGTCCTGACTTTC. It yields the protein CASSGGFSGANVLTF.

This chain joins TRBV7-2 and TRBJ1-6; perhaps TRBD1 as D (6 bases). Trimming removed 5 bases from V and 6 bases from J, with 11 bases in between. The CDR3 extends over 14 amino acids. Germline CDR1 reads SGHTA; CDR2 reads FQGNSA. Here the CDR3 DNA reads TGTGCCAGCAGCCCCGCAGGGGCTAATTCACCCCTCCACTTT. Protein product: CASSPAGANSPLHF.

The CDR3 is CASSRRGRLSTDTQYF. CDR3 DNA: TGTGCCAGCAGTCGGAGGGGACGACTTAGCACAGATACGCAGTATTTT. This rearrangement joins TRBV12-3 or TRBV12-4 to TRBJ2-3; tentative D call: TRBD2 (6 bases). Between the trimmed V and J ends, which lost 5 bases and 0 bases, there was a span of 15 bases. This CDR3 has 16 residues.

At least ten counts were recorded for this clonotype. The gene calls are TRBV12-3 or TRBV12-4 and TRBJ2-5; possibly TRBD2 for D (7 bases). The CDR3 is made up of 15 amino acids. Trimming pared 0 bases from V and 2 bases from J, leaving 10 bases between. The CDR3 DNA sequence: TGTGCCAGCAGTTTAGCGGGAGGGGGACAAGAGACCCAGTACTTC. Residues: CASSLAGGGQETQYF.

The chain uses TRBV10-3 and TRBJ2-3, with no clear D. Deletions cut 3 bases from V and 0 bases from J, with 16 bases between. Germline V lookup: CDR1 ENHRY, CDR2 SYGVKD. This CDR3 spans 17 amino acids. CDR3: CAISDGEKRTSTDTQYF. CDR3 DNA: TGTGCCATCAGTGATGGGGAAAAGCGAACTAGCACAGATACGCAGTATTTT.

The V call is TRBV20-1, the J call TRBJ2-1; D not resolved. Germline V gene lookup returns CDR1 DFQATT and CDR2 SNEGSKA (reference sequence). The CDR3 has 12 residues. Trimming removed 5 bases from V and 9 bases from J, with 14 bases in between. CDR3 sequence: CSAGETLGEQFF. The CDR3 nucleotides read TGCAGTGCTGGGGAAACACTCGGTGAGCAGTTCTTC.

The chain joins TRBV24-1 to TRBJ2-3, with 7 bases matching TRBD2. With 1 base clipped from V and 6 bases from J, the junction kept 6 bases outside the gene matches. This CDR3 is built from 15 residues. Looked up from germline, CDR1 is KGHDR and CDR2 is SFDVKD. For the CDR3, the DNA is TGTGCCACCAGTGATTTACCAGGGAGGGCCGATACGCAGTATTTT. Translation: CATSDLPGRADTQYF.

This clonotype has only a few counts. J is TRBJ2-1 and V is TRBV10-1; 8 nucleotides line up with TRBD1. Germline V CDR1 and CDR2: WNHNN, SYGVQD (reference sequence). The CDR3 runs to 13 residues. Unmatched junction bases numbered 5, after V lost 2 bases and J lost 11 bases. The CDR3 coding sequence is TGCGCCAGCAGTGAGGCAGACAGGGGAAAGCAGTTCTTC. Its translation: CASSEADRGKQFF.

The chain couples TRBV6-2 or TRBV6-3 to TRBJ2-5, with no clear D. Per the germline V gene, CDR1 is MNHEY and CDR2 is SVGEGT. V lost 5 bases to trimming and J lost 3 bases, with 7 bases between them. There are 12 residues in the CDR3. CDR3 nucleotide sequence: TGTGCCAGCAGTCGACTGGAAGAGACCCAGTACTTC. As protein: CASSRLEETQYF.

This clonotype was counted a few times. The J gene is TRBJ2-5, the V gene TRBV7-9; D is perhaps TRBD2 (6 bases). From germline, CDR1 is SEHNR and CDR2 FQNEAQ (reference sequence). V lost 3 bases and J lost 3, with 17 bases in between. CDR3 length: 16 residues. The CDR3 region is CASSFRGFGAEETQYF. CDR3 in DNA: TGTGCCAGCAGCTTTCGGGGGTTTGGGGCGGAAGAGACCCAGTACTTC.

This clonotype was counted a few times. The chain couples TRBV10-3 to TRBJ2-2; TRBD2 aligns across 7 bases. V lost 6 bases, J lost 1 base, and 14 bases stayed unmatched. CDR1 and CDR2 (germline): ENHRY, SYGVKD. CDR3 length: 18 amino acids. Written as DNA, the CDR3 is TGTGCCATCAGCGCCCTTGGGGGGGAGAATGGGAACACCGGGGAGCTGTTTTTT. Translating it yields CAISALGGENGNTGELFF.

The chain joins TRBV5-1 to TRBJ2-3; D is uncertain. CDR3 size: 16 residues. From germline, CDR1 is SGHRS and CDR2 YFSETQ. The germline V and J ends were trimmed by 0 bases and 0 bases, with 11 bases remaining between them. CDR3 nucleotide sequence: TGCGCCAGCAGCTTGGGGAGCGCCTCTAGCACAGATACGCAGTATTTT. This sequence encodes CASSLGSASSTDTQYF.

The chain has TRBV20-1 and TRBJ1-3; D gene ambiguous. The CDR3 extends over 15 amino acids. Germline-derived CDR1 and CDR2 are DFQATT and SNEGSKA (reference sequence). V was trimmed by 6 bases and J by 0 bases, leaving 15 bases between them. CDR3 sequence (DNA): TGCAGTGCCACGCGCAGTAAGTCCTCTGGAAACACCATATATTTT. Amino acids: CSATRSKSSGNTIYF.

This sequence joins TRBV2 and TRBJ2-6; 7 nucleotides align to TRBD2. The CDR3 totals 15 residues. The germline V gene has CDR1 SNHLY and CDR2 FYNNEI. The trim removed 6 bases at V and 2 bases at J, leaving 4 bases unmatched. The DNA for the CDR3 is TGTGCCAGCAGAAAGACTAGCACTGGGGCCAACGTCCTGACTTTC. Protein sequence: CASRKTSTGANVLTF.